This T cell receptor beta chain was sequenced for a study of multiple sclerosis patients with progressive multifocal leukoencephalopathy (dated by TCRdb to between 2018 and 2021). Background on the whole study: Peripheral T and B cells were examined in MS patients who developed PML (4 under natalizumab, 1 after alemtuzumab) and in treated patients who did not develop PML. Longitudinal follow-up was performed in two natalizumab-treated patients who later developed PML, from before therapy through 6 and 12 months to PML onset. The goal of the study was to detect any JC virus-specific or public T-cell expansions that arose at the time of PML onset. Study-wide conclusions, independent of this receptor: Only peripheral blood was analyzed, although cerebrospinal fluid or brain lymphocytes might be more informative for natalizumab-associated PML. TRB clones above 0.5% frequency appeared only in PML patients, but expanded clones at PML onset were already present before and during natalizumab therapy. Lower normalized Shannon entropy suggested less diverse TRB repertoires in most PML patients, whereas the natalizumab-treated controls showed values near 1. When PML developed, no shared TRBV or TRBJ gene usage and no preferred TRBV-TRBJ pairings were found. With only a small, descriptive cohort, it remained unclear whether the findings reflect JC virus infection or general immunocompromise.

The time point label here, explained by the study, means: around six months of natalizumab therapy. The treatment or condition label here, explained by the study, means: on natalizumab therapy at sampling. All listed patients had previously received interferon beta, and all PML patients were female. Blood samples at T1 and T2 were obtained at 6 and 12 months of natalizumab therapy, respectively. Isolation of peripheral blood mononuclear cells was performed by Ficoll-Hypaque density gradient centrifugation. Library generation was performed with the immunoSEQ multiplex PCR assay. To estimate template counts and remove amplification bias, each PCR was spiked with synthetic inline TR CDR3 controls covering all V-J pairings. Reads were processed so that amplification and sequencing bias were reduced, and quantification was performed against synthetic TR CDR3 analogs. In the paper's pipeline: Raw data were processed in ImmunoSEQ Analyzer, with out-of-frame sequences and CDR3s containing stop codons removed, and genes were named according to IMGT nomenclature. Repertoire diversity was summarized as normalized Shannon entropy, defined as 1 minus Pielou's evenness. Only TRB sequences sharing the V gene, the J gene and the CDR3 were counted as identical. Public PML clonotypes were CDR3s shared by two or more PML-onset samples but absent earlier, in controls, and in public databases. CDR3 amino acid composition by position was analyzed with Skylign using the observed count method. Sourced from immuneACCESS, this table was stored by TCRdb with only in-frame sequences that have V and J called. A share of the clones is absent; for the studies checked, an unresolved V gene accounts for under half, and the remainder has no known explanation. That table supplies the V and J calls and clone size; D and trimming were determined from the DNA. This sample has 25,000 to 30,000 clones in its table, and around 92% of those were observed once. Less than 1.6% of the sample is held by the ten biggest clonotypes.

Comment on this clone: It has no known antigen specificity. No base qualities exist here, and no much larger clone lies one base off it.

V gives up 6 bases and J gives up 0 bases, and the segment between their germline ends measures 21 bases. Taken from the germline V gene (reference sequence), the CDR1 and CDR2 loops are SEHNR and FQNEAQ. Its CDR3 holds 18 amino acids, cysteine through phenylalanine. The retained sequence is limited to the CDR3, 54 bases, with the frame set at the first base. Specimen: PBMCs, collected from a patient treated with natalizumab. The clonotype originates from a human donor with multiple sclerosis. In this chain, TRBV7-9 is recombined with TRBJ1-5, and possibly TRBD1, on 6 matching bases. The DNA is TGTGCCAGCAGTTTCTCCCCAGCGACGGACAGTAGCAATCAGCCCCAGCATTTT. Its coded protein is CASSFSPATDSSNQPQHF.